This T cell receptor beta chain was sequenced in a study of Graves' ophthalmopathy and Graves' hyperthyroidism. Study-wide context: Sampling took place at initial diagnosis, with peripheral blood obtained before any treatment. Study-wide points: Sensitivity reached 87.88% and specificity roughly 82% for a 13-signature model separating ophthalmopathy from stable hyperthyroidism.

This clonotype has more than one count but fewer than ten. What it recognizes is unknown. Exclusion applied to patients with other autoimmune diseases, uncontrolled infections, pregnancy or lactation. Between the trimmed V and J ends, which lost 0 bases and 3 bases, there was a span of 11 bases. The CDR3 has 14 amino acids. Per germline, CDR1 DFQATT and CDR2 SNEGSKA (reference sequence). RNA transcripts served as template for amplifying TCR beta CDR3 sequences. First-round RT-PCR used HTBI primers; second-round multiplex PCR followed. A single record per CDR3 protein comes from TCRdb applying MiXCR to the multiplex PCR reads. The table has 600,000 to 700,000 distinct CDR3 sequences, 35% to 45% seen once.

The receptor was isolated from an adult man with Graves' ophthalmopathy. The chain is built from TRBV20-1 and TRBJ1-1; D is ambiguous. Specimen: peripheral blood. CDR3 coding DNA: TGCAGTGCTAGAGATCTCGATGGGTACACTGAAGCTTTCTTT. Protein: CSARDLDGYTEAFF.